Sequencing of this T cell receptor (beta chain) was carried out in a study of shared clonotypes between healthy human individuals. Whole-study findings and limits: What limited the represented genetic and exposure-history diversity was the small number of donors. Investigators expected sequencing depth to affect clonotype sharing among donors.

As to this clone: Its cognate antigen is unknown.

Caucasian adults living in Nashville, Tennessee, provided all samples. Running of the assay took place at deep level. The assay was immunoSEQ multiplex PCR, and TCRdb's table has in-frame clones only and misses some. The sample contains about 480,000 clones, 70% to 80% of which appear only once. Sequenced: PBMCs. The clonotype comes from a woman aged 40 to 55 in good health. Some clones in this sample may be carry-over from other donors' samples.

This CDR3 reads CASSVSRDYEQYF. In nucleotides, the CDR3 is TGCGCCAGCAGTGTGTCCAGAGACTACGAGCAGTACTTC. The genes are TRBV10-1 and TRBJ2-7; the D is unclear. The CDR3 length is 13 residues. Germline V gives CDR1 WNHNN, CDR2 SYGVQD (reference sequence). V dropped 4 bases and J dropped 3 bases, with 10 bases sitting between them.